This TCR beta chain stems from a study of cytomegalovirus exposure and HLA in healthy donors. The PCR contained 60 Vbeta and 13 Jbeta primers. Profiled with immunoSEQ multiplex PCR; TCRdb holds only in-frame clones, not every one. The sample carries around 130,000 clones, around three quarters recorded once. The V gene's germline CDR1 is ENHRY and CDR2 SYGVKD. V lost 0 bases and J lost 5; bases outside the gene matches: 7. The CDR3 is 16 residues long. The J gene is TRBJ2-1, the V gene TRBV10-3; 7 bases line up with TRBD2. The receptor was isolated from a woman between 50 and 59 years old in good health and CMV-seronegative. Sequenced: PBMCs. The CDR3 DNA follows: TGTGCCATCAGTGAGTCAGCGGGGAGGGTTAACAATGAGCAGTTCTTC. Translated: CAISESAGRVNNEQFF.